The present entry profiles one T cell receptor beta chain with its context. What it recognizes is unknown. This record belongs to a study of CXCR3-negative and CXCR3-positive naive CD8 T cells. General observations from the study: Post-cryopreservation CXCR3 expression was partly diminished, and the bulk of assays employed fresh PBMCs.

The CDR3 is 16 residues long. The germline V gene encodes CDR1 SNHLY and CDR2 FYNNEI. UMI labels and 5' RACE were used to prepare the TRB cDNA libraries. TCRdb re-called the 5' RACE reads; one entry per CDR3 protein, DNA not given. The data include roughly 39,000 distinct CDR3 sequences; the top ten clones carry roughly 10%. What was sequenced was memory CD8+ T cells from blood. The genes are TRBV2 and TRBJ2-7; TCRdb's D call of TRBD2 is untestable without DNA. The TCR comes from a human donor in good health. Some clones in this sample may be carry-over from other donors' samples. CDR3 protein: CASSVTGTSEAYEQYF.